The clone carrying this T cell receptor beta chain appeared a few times. Its antigen is still unknown. This record comes from a study of cytomegalovirus exposure and HLA in healthy donors. Findings and limits, study-wide: The study reported that TCR beta sequences accurately predicted HLA-A and HLA-B alleles in most subjects. There were several of the most significant clusters that appeared linked to common viral pathogens in a later analysis. Testing in vitro showed a few CMV-associated chains specific for CMV antigens. Among TCR beta chains of equal frequency, HLA-associated ones were more clonally expanded in a later analysis.

The CDR3 runs to 16 residues. CDR1 MNHEY and CDR2 SMNVEV come from the germline V gene (reference sequence). Trimming removed 5 bases at V and 4 bases at J, with 21 bases between. PCR used 60 Vbeta primers and 13 Jbeta primers. TCRdb's table, derived via immunoSEQ multiplex PCR, lists solely in-frame clones and lacks some. The data hold about 160,000 clones, with about 80% observed a single time. This chain uses TRBV27 with TRBJ2-7; TRBD1 might be the D (6 bases). Sequencing used PBMCs. The clonotype was recovered from a man between 40 and 49 years old in good health and CMV-seronegative. CDR3 sequence (DNA): TGTGCCAGCAGTCTTCGGGGCAGGGGTATAGAATACGAGCAGTACTTC. Translation: CASSLRGRGIEYEQYF.